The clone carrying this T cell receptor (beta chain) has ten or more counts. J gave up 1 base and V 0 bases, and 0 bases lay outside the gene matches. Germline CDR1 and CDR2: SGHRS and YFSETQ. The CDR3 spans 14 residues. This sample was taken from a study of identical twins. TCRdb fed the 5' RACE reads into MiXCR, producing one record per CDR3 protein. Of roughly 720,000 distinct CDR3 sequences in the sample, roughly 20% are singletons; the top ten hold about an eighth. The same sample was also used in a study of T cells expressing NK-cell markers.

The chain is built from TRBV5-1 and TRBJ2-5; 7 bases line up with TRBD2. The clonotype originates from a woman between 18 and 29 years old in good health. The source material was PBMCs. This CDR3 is CASSLASGQETQYF. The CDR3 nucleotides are TGCGCCAGCAGCTTGGCTAGCGGCCAAGAGACCCAGTACTTC.